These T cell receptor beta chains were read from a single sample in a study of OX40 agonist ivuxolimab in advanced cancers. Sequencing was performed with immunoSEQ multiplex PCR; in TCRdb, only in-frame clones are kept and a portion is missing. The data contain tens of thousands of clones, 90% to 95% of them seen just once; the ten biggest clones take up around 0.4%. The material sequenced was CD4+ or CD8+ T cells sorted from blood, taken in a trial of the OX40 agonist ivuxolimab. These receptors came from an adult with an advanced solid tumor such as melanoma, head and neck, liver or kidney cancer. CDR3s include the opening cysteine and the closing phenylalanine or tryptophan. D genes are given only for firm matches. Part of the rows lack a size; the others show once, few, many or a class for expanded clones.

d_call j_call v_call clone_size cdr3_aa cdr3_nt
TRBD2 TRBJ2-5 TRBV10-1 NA CASSVQLAGEQYF TGCGCCAGCAGTGTCCAACTAGCGGGAGAGCAGTACTTC
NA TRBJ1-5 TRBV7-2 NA CASSPNGRGSNQPQHF TGTGCCAGCAGCCCTAACGGACGGGGAAGCAATCAGCCCCAGCATTTT
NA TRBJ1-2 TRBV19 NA CASSRAGPFYYGYTF TGTGCCAGTAGTAGGGCCGGGCCCTTCTACTATGGCTACACCTTC
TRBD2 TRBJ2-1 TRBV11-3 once CASSLEPGLAGAYEQFF TGTGCCAGCAGCTTAGAACCGGGACTAGCGGGAGCCTATGAGCAGTTCTTC
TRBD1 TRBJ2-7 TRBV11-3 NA CASSLDLLGGQPSYEQYF TGTGCCAGCAGCTTAGATCTCCTTGGGGGACAGCCCTCCTACGAGCAGTACTTC
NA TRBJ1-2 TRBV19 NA CASSTPGGLRRDGYTF TGTGCCAGTAGTACCCCGGGGGGACTCAGAAGGGATGGCTACACCTTC
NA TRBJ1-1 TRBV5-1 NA CASSLNGAGSMNTEAFF TGCGCCAGCAGCTTAAATGGGGCAGGGAGCATGAACACTGAAGCTTTCTTT
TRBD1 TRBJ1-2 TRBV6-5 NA CASSTGTAYGYTF TGTGCCAGCAGCACCGGGACAGCGTATGGCTACACCTTC
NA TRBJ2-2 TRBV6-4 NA CASKPGPNTGELFF TGTGCCAGCAAGCCGGGACCGAACACCGGGGAGCTGTTTTTT
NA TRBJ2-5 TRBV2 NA CASSGLAETQYF TGTGCCAGCTCAGGACTCGCGGAGACCCAGTACTTC
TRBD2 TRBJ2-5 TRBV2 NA CASRGGQGLAGEETQYF TGTGCCAGCAGAGGGGGGCAAGGACTAGCGGGAGAAGAGACCCAGTACTTC
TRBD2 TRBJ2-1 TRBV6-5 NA CASRLAGGLTEQFF TGTGCCAGCAGACTAGCGGGAGGGCTCACCGAGCAGTTCTTC
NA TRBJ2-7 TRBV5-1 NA CASSSSHGSQYEQYF TGCGCCAGCAGCTCCTCCCACGGGTCACAATACGAGCAGTACTTC
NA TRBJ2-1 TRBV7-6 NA CASSALTSGEQFF TGTGCCAGCAGCGCCTTGACTAGTGGGGAGCAGTTCTTC
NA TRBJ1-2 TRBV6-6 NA CASSYDSHYGYTF TGTGCCAGCAGTTACGACAGCCACTATGGCTACACCTTC
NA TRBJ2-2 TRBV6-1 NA CASNSLGTGELFF TGTGCCAGCAATAGTTTGGGCACCGGGGAGCTGTTTTTT
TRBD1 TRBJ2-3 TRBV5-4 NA CASRPTGISTDTQYF TGTGCCAGCAGACCGACAGGGATCAGCACAGATACGCAGTATTTT
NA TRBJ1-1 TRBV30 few CASGAGTEAFF TGTGCCTCCGGGGCCGGGACTGAAGCTTTCTTT
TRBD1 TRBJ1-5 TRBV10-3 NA CAISPGTENQPQHF TGTGCCATCAGCCCCGGGACAGAAAATCAGCCCCAGCATTTT
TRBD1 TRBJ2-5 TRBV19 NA CASSMDGTGYQETQYF TGTGCCAGTAGTATGGACGGGACAGGGTACCAAGAGACCCAGTACTTC
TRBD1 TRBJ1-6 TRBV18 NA CASSPPSRGIDSPLHF TGTGCCAGCTCACCACCCTCCAGGGGGATAGATTCACCCCTCCACTTT
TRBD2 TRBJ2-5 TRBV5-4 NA CASSASGRARETQYF TGTGCCAGCAGCGCCAGCGGGAGGGCACGGGAGACCCAGTACTTC